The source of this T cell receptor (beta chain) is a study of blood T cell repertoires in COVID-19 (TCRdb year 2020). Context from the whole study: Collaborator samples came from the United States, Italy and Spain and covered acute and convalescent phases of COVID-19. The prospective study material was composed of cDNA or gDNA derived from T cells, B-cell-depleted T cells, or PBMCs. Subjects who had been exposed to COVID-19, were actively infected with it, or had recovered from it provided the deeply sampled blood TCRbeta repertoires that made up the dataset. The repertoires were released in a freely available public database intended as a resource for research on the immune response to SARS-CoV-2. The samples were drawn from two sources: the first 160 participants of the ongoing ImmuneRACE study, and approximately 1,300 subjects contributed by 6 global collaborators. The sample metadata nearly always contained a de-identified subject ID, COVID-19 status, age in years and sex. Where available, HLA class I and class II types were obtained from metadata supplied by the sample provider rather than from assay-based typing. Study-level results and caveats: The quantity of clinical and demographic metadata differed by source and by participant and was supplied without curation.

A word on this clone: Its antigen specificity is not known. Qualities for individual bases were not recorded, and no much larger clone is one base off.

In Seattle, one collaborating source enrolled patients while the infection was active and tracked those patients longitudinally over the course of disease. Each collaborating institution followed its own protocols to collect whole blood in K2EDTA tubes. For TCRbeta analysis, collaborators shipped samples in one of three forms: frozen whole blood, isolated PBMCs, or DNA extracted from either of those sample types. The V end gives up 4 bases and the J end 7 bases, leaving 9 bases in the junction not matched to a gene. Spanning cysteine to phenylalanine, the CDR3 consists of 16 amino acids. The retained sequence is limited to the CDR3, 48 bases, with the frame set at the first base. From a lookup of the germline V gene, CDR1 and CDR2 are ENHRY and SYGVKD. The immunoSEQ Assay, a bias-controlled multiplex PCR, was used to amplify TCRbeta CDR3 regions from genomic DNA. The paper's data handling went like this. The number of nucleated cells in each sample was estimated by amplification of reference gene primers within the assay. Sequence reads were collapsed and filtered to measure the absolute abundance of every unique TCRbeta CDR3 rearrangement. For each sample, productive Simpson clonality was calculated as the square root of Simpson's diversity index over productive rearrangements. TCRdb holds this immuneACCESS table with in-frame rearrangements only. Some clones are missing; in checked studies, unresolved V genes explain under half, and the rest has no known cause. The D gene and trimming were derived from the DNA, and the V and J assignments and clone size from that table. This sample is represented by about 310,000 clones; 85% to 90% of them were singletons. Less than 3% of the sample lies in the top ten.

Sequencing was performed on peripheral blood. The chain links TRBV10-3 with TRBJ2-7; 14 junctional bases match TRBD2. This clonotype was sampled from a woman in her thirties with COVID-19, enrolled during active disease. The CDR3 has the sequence CAISGRLAGGPREQYF. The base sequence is TGTGCCATCAGTGGAAGACTAGCGGGAGGGCCAAGGGAGCAGTACTTC.